The rows below give T cell receptor beta chains drawn from one sample of a study of blood T cell repertoires in COVID-19. The method was immunoSEQ multiplex PCR; TCRdb's version includes in-frame clones alone and lacks a portion of them. In the table there are some 260,000 clones, around 89% of which are singletons. Sequencing was carried out using peripheral blood. These receptors were collected from a middle-aged woman who had recovered from COVID-19. CDR3s include the opening cysteine and the closing phenylalanine or tryptophan. The order of the fields is J gene, clone size, V gene, CDR3 protein. Size values are once, few and many counts, or a class for expanded clones, and some rows have none.

TRBJ2-1 | . | TRBV4-3 | CASSQAGLAGVGEQFF
TRBJ1-5 | . | TRBV14 | CASSQARGLGQPQHF
TRBJ2-1 | . | TRBV5-4 | CASSLSDRSYNEQFF
TRBJ2-7 | . | TRBV5-6 | CASSPPTSGRAREQYF
TRBJ2-2 | . | TRBV24-1 | CATSDRAGAGTGELFF
TRBJ1-1 | . | TRBV7-8 | CASRPGQMNTEAFF
TRBJ1-1 | . | TRBV5-6 | CASSPGTATNEAFF
TRBJ2-2 | . | TRBV30 | CAWRTQGTGELFF
TRBJ2-3 | . | TRBV29-1 | CSVEAPTDTQYF
TRBJ1-1 | . | TRBV10-3 | CATAGGMNTEAFF
TRBJ2-5 | . | TRBV5-1 | CASSLAAGNQETQYF
TRBJ1-4 | once | TRBV11-3 | CASSPQGGLEKLFF
TRBJ2-6 | . | TRBV6-5 | CASSQGPGANVLTF
TRBJ2-5 | . | TRBV5-1 | CASSPSPETQYF
TRBJ1-6 | . | TRBV19 | CATRGGPANSPLHF
TRBJ2-7 | few | TRBV7-3 | CASSPKAGSYEQYF
TRBJ1-5 | . | TRBV28 | CASSSGRGRGNQPQHF
TRBJ1-5 | . | TRBV7-9 | CASSPRGGGNQPQHF
TRBJ1-2 | . | TRBV24-1 | CATRGGTNYGYTF
TRBJ2-3 | . | TRBV7-2 | CASSTRSGGDTQYF
TRBJ2-2 | . | TRBV4-3 | CASSQEPFRGGTGELFF
TRBJ2-2 | . | TRBV2 | CASSGGTSGSYPTGELFF
TRBJ1-2 | . | TRBV12-5 | CASGPEPRNYGYTF
TRBJ2-3 | . | TRBV7-8 | CASSRPSGTQYF
TRBJ2-1 | . | TRBV6-4 | CASSKLAGVGNEQFF
TRBJ1-5 | . | TRBV6-2/TRBV6-3 | CASSYSGALSNQPQHF
TRBJ2-5 | . | TRBV6-2/TRBV6-3 | CASSPKRETQYF
TRBJ1-4 | . | TRBV7-2 | CASSLSGATNEKLFF
TRBJ2-1 | . | TRBV4-2 | CASSQVGASGIPEQFF
TRBJ1-2 | . | TRBV6-5 | CASSYSGGVGYTF
TRBJ2-5 | once | TRBV18 | CASSRDRGETQYF
TRBJ2-7 | . | TRBV4-2 | CASSQATGKWANF
TRBJ2-6 | . | TRBV7-2 | CASSPQPWDYVSGANVLTF
TRBJ1-1 | . | TRBV6-5 | CASSYGRTGGTEAFF
TRBJ1-1 | . | TRBV7-2 | CASSPPRIGATEAFF
TRBJ2-2 | few | TRBV10-3 | CASSRNTGELFF
TRBJ2-1 | . | TRBV18 | CASSPGLAGINEQFF
TRBJ2-3 | . | TRBV1 | CTSRTSGSPDTQYF
TRBJ1-2 | once | TRBV7-9 | CASSQGQGRYGYTF
TRBJ1-2 | . | TRBV9 | CASSPRVNYGYTF
TRBJ2-5 | . | TRBV5-6 | CASSAWTAGGETQYF
TRBJ2-1 | . | TRBV5-1 | CASSLAVTPDEQFF
TRBJ1-3 | . | TRBV6-2/TRBV6-3 | CASSYGQPYSGNTIYF
TRBJ2-1 | . | TRBV5-1 | CASSLSLAGMSYNEQFF
TRBJ2-1 | . | TRBV29-1 | CSVGGFGLGYNEQFF